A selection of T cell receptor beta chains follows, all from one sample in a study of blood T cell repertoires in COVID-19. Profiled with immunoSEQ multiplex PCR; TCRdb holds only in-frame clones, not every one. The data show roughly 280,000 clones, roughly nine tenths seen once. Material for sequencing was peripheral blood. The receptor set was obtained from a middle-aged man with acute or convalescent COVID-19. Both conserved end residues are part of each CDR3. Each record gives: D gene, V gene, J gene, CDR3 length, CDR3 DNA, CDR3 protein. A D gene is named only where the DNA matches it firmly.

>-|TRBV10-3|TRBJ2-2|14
TGTGCCATTTGGAGGGGGGGCAACACCGGGGAGCTGTTTTTT
CAIWRGGNTGELFF
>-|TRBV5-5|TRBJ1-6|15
TGTGCCAGCAGCTTGTTGGCGGGGCGGAATTCACCCCTCCACTTT
CASSLLAGRNSPLHF
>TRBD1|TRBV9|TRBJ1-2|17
TGTGCCAGCAGCGTAGCCGGGGACAGAAGAGATAACTATGGCTACACCTTC
CASSVAGDRRDNYGYTF
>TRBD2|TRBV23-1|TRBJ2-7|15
TGCGCCAGCAGTCCTAGCGGGGGCCGTACGTACGAGCAGTACTTC
CASSPSGGRTYEQYF
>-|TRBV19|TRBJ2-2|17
TGTGCCAGTAGTACCCCAACGGGCAGGGAGAACACCGGGGAGCTGTTTTTT
CASSTPTGRENTGELFF
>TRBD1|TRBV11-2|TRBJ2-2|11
TGTGCCAGCGGGGACAGCGGGGAGCTGTTTTTT
CASGDSGELFF
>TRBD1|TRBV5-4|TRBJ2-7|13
TGTGCCAGCAGGAACAGGGGGCTCGGGGAGCAGTACTTC
CASRNRGLGEQYF
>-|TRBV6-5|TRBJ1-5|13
TGTGCCAGCAGCCCGGGTCTTAATCAGCCCCAGCATTTT
CASSPGLNQPQHF
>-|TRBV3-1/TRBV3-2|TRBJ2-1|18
TGTGCCAGCAGCCTAGGCGGTGCTCAAATAACCTCATACAATGAGCAGTTCTTC
CASSLGGAQITSYNEQFF
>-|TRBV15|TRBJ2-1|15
TGTGCCACCAGCAGAGGGGGGGGCGCGATCAATGAGCAGTTCTTC
CATSRGGGAINEQFF
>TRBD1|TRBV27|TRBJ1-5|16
TGTGCCAGCAGTTCTCTGGACAGGGTAAACAATCAGCCCCAGCATTTT
CASSSLDRVNNQPQHF
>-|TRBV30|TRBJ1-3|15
TGTGCCTGGATAGCGGGGGCTAGCTCTGGAAACACCATATATTTT
CAWIAGASSGNTIYF